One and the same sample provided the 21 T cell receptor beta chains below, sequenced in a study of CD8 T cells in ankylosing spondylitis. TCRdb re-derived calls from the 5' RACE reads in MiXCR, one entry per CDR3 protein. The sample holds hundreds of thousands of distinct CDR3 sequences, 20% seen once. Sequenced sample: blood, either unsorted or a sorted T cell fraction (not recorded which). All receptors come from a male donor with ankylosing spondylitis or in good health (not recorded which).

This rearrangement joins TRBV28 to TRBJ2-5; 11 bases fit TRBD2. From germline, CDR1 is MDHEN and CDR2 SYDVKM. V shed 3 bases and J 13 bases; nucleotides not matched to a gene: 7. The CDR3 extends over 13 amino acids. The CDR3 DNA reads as TGTGCCAGCAGTTTGACTAGCGGGGCGCGCACGTACTTC. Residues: CASSLTSGARTYF.

CDR3 sequence: CASSLMGSYEQYF. The CDR3, as DNA: TGTGCCAGCAGTTTAATGGGATCCTACGAGCAGTACTTC. This chain links TRBV27 with TRBJ2-7; D gene ambiguous. In germline, CDR1 is MNHEY, CDR2 SMNVEV (reference sequence). The CDR3 extends over 13 amino acids. Trimming stripped 2 bases from V and 1 base from J, with 6 bases between.

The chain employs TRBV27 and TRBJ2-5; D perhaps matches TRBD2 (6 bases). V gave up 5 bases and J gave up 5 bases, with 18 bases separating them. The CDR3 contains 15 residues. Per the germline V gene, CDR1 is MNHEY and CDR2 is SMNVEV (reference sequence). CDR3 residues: CASSGSTGSGETQYF. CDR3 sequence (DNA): TGTGCCAGCAGTGGATCGACGGGCAGCGGGGAGACCCAGTACTTC.

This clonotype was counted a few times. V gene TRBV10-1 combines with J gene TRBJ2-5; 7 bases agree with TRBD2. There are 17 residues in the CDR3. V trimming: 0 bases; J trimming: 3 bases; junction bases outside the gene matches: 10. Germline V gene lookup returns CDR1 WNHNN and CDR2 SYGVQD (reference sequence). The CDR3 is CASSESRSGDGKETQYF. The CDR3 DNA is TGCGCCAGCAGTGAGTCAAGGAGCGGGGACGGAAAAGAGACCCAGTACTTC.

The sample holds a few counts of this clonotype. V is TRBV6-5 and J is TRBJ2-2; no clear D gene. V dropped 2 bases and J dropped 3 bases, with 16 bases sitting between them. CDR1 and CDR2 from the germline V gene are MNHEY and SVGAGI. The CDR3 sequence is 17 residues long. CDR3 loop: CASSYARTTFDTGELFF. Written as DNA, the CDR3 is TGTGCCAGCAGTTACGCCAGGACGACGTTCGACACCGGGGAGCTGTTTTTT.

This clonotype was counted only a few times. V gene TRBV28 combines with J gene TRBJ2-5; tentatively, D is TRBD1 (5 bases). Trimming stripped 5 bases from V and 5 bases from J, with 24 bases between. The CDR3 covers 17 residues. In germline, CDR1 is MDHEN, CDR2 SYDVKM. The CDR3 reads CASSPYNFSPRGETQYF. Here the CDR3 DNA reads TGTGCCAGCAGTCCCTACAATTTTAGTCCTAGGGGCGAGACCCAGTACTTC.

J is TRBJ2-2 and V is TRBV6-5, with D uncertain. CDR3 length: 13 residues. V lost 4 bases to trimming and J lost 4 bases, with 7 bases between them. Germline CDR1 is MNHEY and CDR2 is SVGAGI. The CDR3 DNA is TGTGCCAGCAGTTCGCGGACCACCGGGGAGCTGTTTTTT. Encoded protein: CASSSRTTGELFF.

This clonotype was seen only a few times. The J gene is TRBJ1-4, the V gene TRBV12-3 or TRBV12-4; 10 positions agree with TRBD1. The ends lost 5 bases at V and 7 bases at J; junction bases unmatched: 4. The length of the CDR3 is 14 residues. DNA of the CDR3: TGTGCCAGCAGTACCGGGACAGGGGTTGAAAAACTGTTTTTT. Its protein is CASSTGTGVEKLFF.

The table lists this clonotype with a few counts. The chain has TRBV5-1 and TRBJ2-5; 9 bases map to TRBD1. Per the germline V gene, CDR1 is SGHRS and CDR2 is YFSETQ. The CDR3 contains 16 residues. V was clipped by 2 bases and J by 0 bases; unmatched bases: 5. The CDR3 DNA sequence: TGCGCCAGCAGCTTCCCGGACAGGGGATACCAAGAGACCCAGTACTTC. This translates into CASSFPDRGYQETQYF.

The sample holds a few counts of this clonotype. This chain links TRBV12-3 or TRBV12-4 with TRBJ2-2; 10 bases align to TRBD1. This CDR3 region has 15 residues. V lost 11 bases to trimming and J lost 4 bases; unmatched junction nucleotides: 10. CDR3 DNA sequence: TGTGCCTACATGGAGGACAGGGGGGTCACCGGGGAGCTGTTTTTT. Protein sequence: CAYMEDRGVTGELFF.

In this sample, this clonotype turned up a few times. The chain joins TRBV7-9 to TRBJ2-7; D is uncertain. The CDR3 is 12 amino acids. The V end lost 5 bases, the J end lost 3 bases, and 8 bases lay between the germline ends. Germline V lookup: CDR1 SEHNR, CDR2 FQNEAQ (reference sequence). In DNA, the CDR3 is TGTGCCAGCAGCAGTTCCATCTACGAGCAGTACTTC. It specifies CASSSSIYEQYF.

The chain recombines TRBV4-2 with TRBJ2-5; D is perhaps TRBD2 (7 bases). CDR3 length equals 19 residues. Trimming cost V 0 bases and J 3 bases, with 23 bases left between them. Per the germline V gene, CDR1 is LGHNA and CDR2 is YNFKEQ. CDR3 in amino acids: CASSQEGGFRGGDEETQYF. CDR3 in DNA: TGTGCCAGCAGCCAAGAAGGGGGGTTTCGGGGAGGGGACGAAGAGACCCAGTACTTC.

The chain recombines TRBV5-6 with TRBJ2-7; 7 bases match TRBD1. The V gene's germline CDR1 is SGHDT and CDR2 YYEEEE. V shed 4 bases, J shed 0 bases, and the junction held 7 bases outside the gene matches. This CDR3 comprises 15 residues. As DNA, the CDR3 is TGTGCCAGCAGCATTGGGACAGCGTTCTCCTACGAGCAGTACTTC. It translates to CASSIGTAFSYEQYF.

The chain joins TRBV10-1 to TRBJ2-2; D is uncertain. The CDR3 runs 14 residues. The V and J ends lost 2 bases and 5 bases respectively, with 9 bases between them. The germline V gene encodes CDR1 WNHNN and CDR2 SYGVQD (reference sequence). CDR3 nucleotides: TGCGCCAGCAGTGAGAATCCCGAGACCGGGGAGCTGTTTTTT. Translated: CASSENPETGELFF.

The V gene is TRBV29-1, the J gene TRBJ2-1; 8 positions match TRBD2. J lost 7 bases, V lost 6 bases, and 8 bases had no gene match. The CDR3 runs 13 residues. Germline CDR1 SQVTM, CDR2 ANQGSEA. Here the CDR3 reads CSVLTGGANEQFF. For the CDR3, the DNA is TGCAGCGTCCTCACGGGGGGGGCGAATGAGCAGTTCTTC.

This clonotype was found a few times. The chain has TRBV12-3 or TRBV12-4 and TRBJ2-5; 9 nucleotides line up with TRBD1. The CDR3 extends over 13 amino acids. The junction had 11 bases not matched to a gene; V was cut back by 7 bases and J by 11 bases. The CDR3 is CASIKSEQGAQYF. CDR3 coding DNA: TGTGCCAGCATCAAATCCGAACAGGGGGCTCAGTACTTC.

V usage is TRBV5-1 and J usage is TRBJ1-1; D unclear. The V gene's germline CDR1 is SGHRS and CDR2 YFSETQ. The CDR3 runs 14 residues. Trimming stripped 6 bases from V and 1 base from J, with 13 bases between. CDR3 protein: CASTVDDGNTEAFF. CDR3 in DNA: TGCGCCAGCACCGTAGACGACGGGAACACTGAAGCTTTCTTT.

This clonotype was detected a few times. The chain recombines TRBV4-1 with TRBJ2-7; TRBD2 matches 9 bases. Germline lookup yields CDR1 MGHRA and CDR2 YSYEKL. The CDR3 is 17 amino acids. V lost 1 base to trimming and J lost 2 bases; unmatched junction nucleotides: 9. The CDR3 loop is CASSQAFVAGVTYEQYF. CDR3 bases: TGCGCCAGCAGCCAAGCTTTTGTAGCGGGGGTTACCTACGAGCAGTACTTC.

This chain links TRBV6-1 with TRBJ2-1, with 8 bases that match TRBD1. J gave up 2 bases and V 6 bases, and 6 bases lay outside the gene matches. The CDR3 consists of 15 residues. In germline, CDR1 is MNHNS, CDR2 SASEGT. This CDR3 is CASSPRTGTYNEQFF. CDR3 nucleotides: TGTGCCAGCAGCCCGCGGACAGGGACCTACAATGAGCAGTTCTTC.

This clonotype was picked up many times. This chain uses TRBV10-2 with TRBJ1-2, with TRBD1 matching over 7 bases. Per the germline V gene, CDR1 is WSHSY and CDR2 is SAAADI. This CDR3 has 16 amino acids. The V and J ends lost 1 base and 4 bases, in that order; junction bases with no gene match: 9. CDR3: CASSEWGTVALYGYTF. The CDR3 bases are TGCGCCAGCAGTGAGTGGGGGACAGTCGCACTCTATGGCTACACCTTC.

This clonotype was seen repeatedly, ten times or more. CDR3 coding DNA: TGTGCCAGCAGCCAAGTTTCGGGGTCACCCCTCCACTTT. Translation gives CASSQVSGSPLHF. The rearrangement uses TRBV14 and TRBJ1-6; D is uncertain. CDR3 length: 13 amino acids. The V and J ends lost 1 base and 10 bases respectively, with 8 bases between them. CDR1 is SGHDN, CDR2 FVKESK, per germline.